This passage covers 7 T cell receptor beta chains from one sample sequenced in a study of control samples from healthy donors and cancer patients. Some clones are missing from TCRdb's copy, which holds only in-frame ones; the method was immunoSEQ multiplex PCR. The sample holds roughly 140,000 clones, over 90% seen once. The sample comprised blood. All receptors come from a man aged 50 or older in good health.

The chain has TRBV19 and TRBJ2-1; no clear D. V lost 3 bases, J lost 10 bases, and 13 bases lay in between. This CDR3 region has 13 residues. Germline lookup yields CDR1 LNHDA and CDR2 SQIVND (reference sequence). Here the CDR3 reads CASSMKTAVEQFF. CDR3 coding DNA: TGTGCCAGTAGTATGAAGACCGCGGTAGAGCAGTTCTTC.

This clone showed up just once. The CDR3 DNA reads TGTGCCAGCAGCCCCAGGGGGTCTAATGAAAAACTGTTTTTT. This sequence encodes CASSPRGSNEKLFF. This rearrangement joins TRBV5-4 to TRBJ1-4; TRBD1 aligns across 7 bases. From germline, CDR1 is SGHNT and CDR2 YYREEE (reference sequence). V was clipped by 4 bases and J by 3 bases; unmatched bases: 3. The CDR3 loop spans 14 amino acids.

The chain carries TRBV25-1 and TRBJ1-2; D is ambiguous. The germline V and J ends were trimmed by 4 bases and 0 bases, with 9 bases remaining between them. The length of the CDR3 is 14 residues. Germline V gives CDR1 MGHDK, CDR2 SYGVNS. CDR3 loop: CASSGAGANYGYTF. For the CDR3, the DNA is TGTGCCAGCAGTGGGGCGGGAGCTAACTATGGCTACACCTTC.

The chain joins TRBV5-5 to TRBJ2-1; D perhaps matches TRBD2 (5 bases). V lost 4 bases to trimming and J lost 7 bases, with 12 bases between them. Germline CDR1 and CDR2: SGHKS and YYEKEE (reference sequence). CDR3 length: 13 amino acids. The CDR3 here is CASSPHGDNEQFF. The CDR3 coding sequence is TGTGCCAGCAGCCCCCACGGGGATAATGAGCAGTTCTTC.

V and J are TRBV27 and TRBJ1-6; 7 nucleotides agree with TRBD1. The germline V gene encodes CDR1 MNHEY and CDR2 SMNVEV (reference sequence). V gave up 3 bases and J gave up 11 bases; unmatched junction bases: 4. There are 13 residues in the CDR3. The CDR3: CASSLDRSTPLHF. The DNA of the CDR3 is TGTGCCAGCAGTTTGGACAGGTCTACACCCCTCCACTTT.

Here the CDR3 reads CASSQPGSYGYTF. CDR3 nucleotide sequence: TGTGCCAGCAGTCAGCCAGGGTCCTATGGCTACACCTTC. This chain joins TRBV28 and TRBJ1-2, with D possibly matching TRBD1 (5 bases). Germline V gene sequence: CDR1 MDHEN, CDR2 SYDVKM. This CDR3 region has 13 residues. The V end was cut by 5 bases, the J end by 4 bases, with 11 bases between.

The chain employs TRBV4-1 and TRBJ2-5, with D perhaps TRBD2 (6 bases). The length of the CDR3 is 17 residues. Looked up from germline, CDR1 is MGHRA and CDR2 is YSYEKL. V was cut by 0 bases and J by 5 bases, with 19 bases left in between. The CDR3 DNA sequence: TGCGCCAGCAGCCAAGAAAACAGTCAGAGGAGCGGGGAGACCCAGTACTTC. Residues: CASSQENSQRSGETQYF.